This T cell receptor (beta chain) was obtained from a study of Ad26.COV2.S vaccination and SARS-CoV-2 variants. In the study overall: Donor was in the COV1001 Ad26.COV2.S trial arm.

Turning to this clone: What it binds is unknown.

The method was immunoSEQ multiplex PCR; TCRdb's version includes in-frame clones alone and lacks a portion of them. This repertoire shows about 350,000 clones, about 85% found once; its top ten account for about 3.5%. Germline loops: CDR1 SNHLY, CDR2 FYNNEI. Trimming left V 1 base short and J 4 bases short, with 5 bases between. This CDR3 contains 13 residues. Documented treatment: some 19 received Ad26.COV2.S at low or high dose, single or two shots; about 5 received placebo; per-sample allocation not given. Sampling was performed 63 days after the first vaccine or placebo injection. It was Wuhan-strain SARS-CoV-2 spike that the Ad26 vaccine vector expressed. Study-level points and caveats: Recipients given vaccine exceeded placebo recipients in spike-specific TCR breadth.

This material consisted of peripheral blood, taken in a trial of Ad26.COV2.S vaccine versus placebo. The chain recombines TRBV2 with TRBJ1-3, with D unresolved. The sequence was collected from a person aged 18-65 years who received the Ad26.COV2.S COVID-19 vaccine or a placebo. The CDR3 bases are TGTGCCAGCAGTGAAGGACGAGGAAACACCATATATTTT. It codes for CASSEGRGNTIYF.